This T cell receptor beta chain was sequenced for a study of long-term antiretroviral therapy in people with HIV. Across the whole study: It was about a decade after the earliest samples that the 2015 immediate-ART recommendation appeared. The study, taken as a whole, reports: Relative to control repertoires, HIV repertoires exhibited narrower CDR3 length ranges.

The CDR3 covers 16 residues. V lost 0 bases to trimming and J lost 3 bases; unmatched junction nucleotides: 6. From germline, CDR1 is LGHNA and CDR2 YSLEER. Before DNA extraction, roughly 0.95-10 million cryopreserved PBMC were held in the samples. Survey-level resolution applied to immunoSEQ assay v3.0. Only in-frame clones appear in the TCRdb table, and some are missing; sequencing was by immunoSEQ multiplex PCR. This table has about 7,200 clones, nearly 75% appearing once. This clone was seen only a few times. What it recognizes is unknown. The sequence was obtained from a middle-aged man with HIV. The chain has TRBV4-3 and TRBJ2-3, with 7 bases fitting TRBD2. The sequences come from unsorted PBMCs, collected approximately eleven months before starting antiretroviral therapy. For the CDR3, the DNA is TGCGCCAGCAGCCAAGATTCTAGCGGAGTAACAGATACGCAGTATTTT. Its translation: CASSQDSSGVTDTQYF.